This T cell receptor (beta chain) was captured by sequencing in a study of T-cell memory formation after mild COVID-19. The CDR3 is 13 residues long. Looked up from germline, CDR1 is ENHRY and CDR2 is SYGVKD. Trimming took off 10 bases at V and 0 bases at J, with 7 bases between the two ends. Each CDR3 protein is one row after TCRdb ran MiXCR on the 5' RACE reads. Of some 330,000 distinct CDR3 sequences in the sample, under 25% are singletons; the top ten hold approximately 12%. This clonotype has a handful of counts. Its target is not known. Study-wide results and limits: The main location of contracting CD4+ clones was CM and EM, and that of contracting CD8+ clones was EMRA.

The chain employs TRBV10-3 and TRBJ1-6; D unclear. The source of this sequence is an adult woman who had mild COVID-19 (a few samples of this study predate the infection). Cell type and time point are not known. Source material: PBMCs or a T cell subset sorted from them (not recorded which). This chain's CDR3 is CASQSSYNSPLHF. The CDR3 DNA follows: TGTGCCAGCCAAAGCTCCTATAATTCACCCCTCCACTTT.